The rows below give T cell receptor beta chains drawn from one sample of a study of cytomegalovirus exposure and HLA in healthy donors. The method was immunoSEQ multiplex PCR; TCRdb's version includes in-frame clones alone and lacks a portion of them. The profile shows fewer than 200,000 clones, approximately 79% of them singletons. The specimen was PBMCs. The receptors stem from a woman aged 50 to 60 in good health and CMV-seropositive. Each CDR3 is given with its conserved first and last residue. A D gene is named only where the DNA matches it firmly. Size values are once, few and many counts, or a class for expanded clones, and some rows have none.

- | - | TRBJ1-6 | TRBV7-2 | TGTGCCAGCAGCGTTCTAAACAGGGAGTCACCCCTCCACTTT | CASSVLNRESPLHF
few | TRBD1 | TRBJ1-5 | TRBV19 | TGTGCCAGTAGTAACCCCCTTAAGGGGGCAGGCAATCAGCCCCAGCATTTT | CASSNPLKGAGNQPQHF
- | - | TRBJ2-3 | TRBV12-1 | TGTGCCAGCAGCTTTGTGGGACTAGCCACAACAGATACGCAGTATTTT | CASSFVGLATTDTQYF
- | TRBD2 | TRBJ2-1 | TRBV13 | TGTGCCAGCAGCTTCTTCACTAGCGGGAGAGAGGAGCAGTTCTTC | CASSFFTSGREEQFF
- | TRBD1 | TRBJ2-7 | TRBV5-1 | TGCGCCAGCCAACCTAGACAGGGTTACTACGAGCAGTACTTC | CASQPRQGYYEQYF
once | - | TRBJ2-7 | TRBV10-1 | TGCGCCAGCAGTGCAGGGGCCTTCACCTACGAGCAGTACTTC | CASSAGAFTYEQYF
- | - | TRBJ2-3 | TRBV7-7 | TGTGCTAGCAGCCGTTACTCCCGGGAGGATACGCAGTATTTT | CASSRYSREDTQYF
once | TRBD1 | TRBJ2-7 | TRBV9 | TGTGCCAGCAGCCTTGGGACAGGTAAAATCCACGAGCAGTACTTC | CASSLGTGKIHEQYF
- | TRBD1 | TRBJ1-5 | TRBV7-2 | TGTGCCAGCAGCTCGAAGGGACAGGGCAATCAGCCCCAGCATTTT | CASSSKGQGNQPQHF
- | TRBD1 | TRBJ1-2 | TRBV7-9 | TGTGCCAGCAGCTTGGGACAGGGGGCCTATGGCTACACCTTC | CASSLGQGAYGYTF
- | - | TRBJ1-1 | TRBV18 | TGTGCCAGCTCACCAGCCCAGGGTGGGGAAGCTTTCTTT | CASSPAQGGEAFF
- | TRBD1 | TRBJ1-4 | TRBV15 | TGTGCCACCAGCGGAGGGACAGCTGAAAAACTGTTTTTT | CATSGGTAEKLFF
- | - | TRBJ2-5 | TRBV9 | TGTGCCAGCAGCGTAGCGGGGGTTGTAGAGACCCAGTACTTC | CASSVAGVVETQYF
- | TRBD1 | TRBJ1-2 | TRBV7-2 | TGTGCCAGCAGCGACGGACAGGGGATAAGCTATGGCTACACCTTC | CASSDGQGISYGYTF
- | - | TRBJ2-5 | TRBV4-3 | TGCGCCAGCAGCCCCGGCCACGGACAGACCCAAGAGACCCAGTACTTC | CASSPGHGQTQETQYF
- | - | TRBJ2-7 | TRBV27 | TGTGCCAGCAGCCGACCACGGCAAACTAGGATTCTTGGGAGTGAGCAGTACTTC | CASSRPRQTRILGSEQYF
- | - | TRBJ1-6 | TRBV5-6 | TGTGCCAGCAGCCCGACACCAACAGGGCGGTCACCCCTCCACTTT | CASSPTPTGRSPLHF
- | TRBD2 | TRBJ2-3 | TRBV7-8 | TGTGCCAGCAGCTCCCCCCGGACTAGCGGGACGAAAATTAGCACAGATACGCAGTATTTT | CASSSPRTSGTKISTDTQYF
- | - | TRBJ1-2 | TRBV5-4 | TGTGCCAGCAGCTTCCTCGGGAAAAACTATGGCTACACCTTC | CASSFLGKNYGYTF
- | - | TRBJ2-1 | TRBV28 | TGTGCCAGCAGTTTAGTTCAGGCGTACAATGAGCAGTTCTTC | CASSLVQAYNEQFF
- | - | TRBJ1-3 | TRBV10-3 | TGTGCCACCACCGGAGGGGTATCTGGAAACACCATATATTTT | CATTGGVSGNTIYF
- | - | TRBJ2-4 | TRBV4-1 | TGCGCCAGCAGCCAACTTAGAGGAAACATTCAGTACTTC | CASSQLRGNIQYF
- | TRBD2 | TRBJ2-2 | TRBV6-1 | TGTGCCAGCAGACTTGGACTAGCGGGGACCGGGGAGCTGTTTTTT | CASRLGLAGTGELFF
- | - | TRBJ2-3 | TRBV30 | TGTGCCTGGACTGTCGGGGCAGATACGCAGTATTTT | CAWTVGADTQYF
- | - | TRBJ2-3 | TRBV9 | TGTGCCAGCAGCGTAGAAGGGGGGGCTTTAACAGATACGCAGTATTTT | CASSVEGGALTDTQYF
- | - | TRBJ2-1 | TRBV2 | TGTGCCAGCACCGGGGACTCCTACAATGAGCAGTTCTTC | CASTGDSYNEQFF
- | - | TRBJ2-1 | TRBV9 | TGTGCCAGCAGTGAAAACCCCAGGGGCCAGCAGTTCTTC | CASSENPRGQQFF
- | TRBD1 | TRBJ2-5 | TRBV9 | TGTGCCAGCAGCCAGGGACAGCAAGAGACCCAGTACTTC | CASSQGQQETQYF
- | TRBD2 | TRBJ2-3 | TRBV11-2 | TGTGCCAGCAGCTTAGGGCAGGGACTAGCGCGGGATACGCAGTATTTT | CASSLGQGLARDTQYF
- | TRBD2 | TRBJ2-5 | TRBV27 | TGTGCCAGCAGTTTTATCATGCCTAGCGGGAGAGTGGAGACCCAGTACTTC | CASSFIMPSGRVETQYF
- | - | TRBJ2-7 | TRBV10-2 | TGCGCCAGCAGTGAGACTAGCTCGAACGAGCAGTACTTC | CASSETSSNEQYF
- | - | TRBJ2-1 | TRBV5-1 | TGCGCCAGCAGCTTGGGACAGACATACTACAATGAGCAGTTCTTC | CASSLGQTYYNEQFF
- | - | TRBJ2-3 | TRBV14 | TGTGCCAGCAGCCAAGATTTGAGACCCTGGAGGCAGTATTTT | CASSQDLRPWRQYF
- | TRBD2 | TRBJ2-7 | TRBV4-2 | TGTGCCAGCAGCCCTCGGGGGGGCAACAACGAGCAGTACTTC | CASSPRGGNNEQYF
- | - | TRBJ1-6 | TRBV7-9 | TGTGCCAGCAGCTTCGGCGGCGCGCAGAGATCACCCCTCCACTTT | CASSFGGAQRSPLHF
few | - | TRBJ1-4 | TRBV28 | TGTGCCAGCAGTAAAGAACCAGGGATTACTAATGAAAAACTGTTTTTT | CASSKEPGITNEKLFF